This T cell receptor beta chain was documented in a study of cytomegalovirus exposure and HLA in healthy donors. The CDR3 spans 17 residues. The V and J ends lost 3 bases and 2 bases respectively, with 20 bases between them. CDR1 SGHRS and CDR2 YFSETQ come from the germline V gene. This clone was recorded a few times. Its antigen is still unknown. The PCR was carried out with 60 Vbeta primers and 13 Jbeta primers. Produced via immunoSEQ multiplex PCR; TCRdb's table is partial and in-frame only. The sample carries some 91,000 clones, approximately 76% recorded once. Broader study findings: Overall, some 160 TCR beta chains were annotated as cytomegalovirus-associated. Immune exposure information comprised only CMV serostatus. The authors later found TCR association rates varying by HLA locus, with DRB1 most and HLA-C fewest.

Sequencing was carried out using PBMCs. The receptor's source is a man aged 40-49 years in good health and CMV-seropositive. This chain joins TRBV5-1 and TRBJ1-2; D is possibly TRBD1 (6 bases). As DNA, the CDR3 is TGCGCCAGCAGCTGGGGGACCCAAGCGGGGGCGAACTATGGCTACACCTTC. Amino acid sequence: CASSWGTQAGANYGYTF.